This TCR beta chain was retrieved from a study of blood T cell repertoires in COVID-19. For the study at large: Spain, Italy and the United States supplied samples that represented acute and convalescent COVID-19. T cells, B-cell-depleted T cells, or PBMCs supplied cDNA or gDNA.

Authors' data handling: Using reference gene primer amplification, nucleated cell counts were estimated. TCRdb's copy holds only in-frame clones and misses some; the assay was immunoSEQ multiplex PCR. Clone size and V and J calls were adopted from that table, with D and trimming inferred from the DNA. In the table there are approximately 350,000 clones, more than 70% of which are singletons. This CDR3 is 13 amino acids long. The germline gives CDR1 LNHDA, CDR2 SQIVND (reference sequence). Unmatched junction bases numbered 4, after V lost 7 bases and J lost 4 bases. Material: peripheral blood. This chain uses TRBV19 with TRBJ1-2; the match to TRBD1 covers 9 bases. The receptor was derived from a man aged 35 to 55 with acute or convalescent COVID-19. For the CDR3, the DNA is TGTGCCAGTAATACAGGGGGCGGCTATGGCTACACCTTC. It yields the protein CASNTGGGYGYTF.